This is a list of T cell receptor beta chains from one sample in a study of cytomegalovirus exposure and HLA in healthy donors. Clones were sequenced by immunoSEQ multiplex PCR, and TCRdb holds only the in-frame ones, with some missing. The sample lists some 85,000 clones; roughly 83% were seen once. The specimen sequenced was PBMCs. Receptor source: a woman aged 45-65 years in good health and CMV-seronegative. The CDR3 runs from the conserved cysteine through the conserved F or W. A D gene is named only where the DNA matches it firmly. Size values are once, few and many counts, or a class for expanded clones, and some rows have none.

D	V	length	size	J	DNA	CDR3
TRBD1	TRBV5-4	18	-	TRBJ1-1	TGTGCCAGCAGCTTGGCCGGTCTTTACAGGGGGAGAGGAGTTGAAGCTTTCTTT	CASSLAGLYRGRGVEAFF
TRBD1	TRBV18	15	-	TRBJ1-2	TGTGCCAGCTTCCAACCTACAGGGGGGAGCTATGGCTACACCTTC	CASFQPTGGSYGYTF
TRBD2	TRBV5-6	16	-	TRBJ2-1	TGTGCCAGCAGCTGGCCGACTAGCGGGGGATACAATGAGCAGTTCTTC	CASSWPTSGGYNEQFF
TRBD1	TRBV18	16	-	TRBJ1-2	TGTGCCAGCTCACCGATAACCGGGACAGCTAACAACGGCTACACCTTC	CASSPITGTANNGYTF
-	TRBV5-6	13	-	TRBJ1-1	TGTGCCAGCAGCTCCCCCAGCAGGATTGAAGCTTTCTTT	CASSSPSRIEAFF
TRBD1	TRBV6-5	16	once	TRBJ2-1	TGTGCCAGCAGTTACTCTCAGGGGGCCCTCAACAATGAGCAGTTCTTC	CASSYSQGALNNEQFF
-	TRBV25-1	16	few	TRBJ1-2	TGTGCCAGCAGTGAAACAGGTCGGGCTTGGTCAGGTGGCTACACCTTC	CASSETGRAWSGGYTF
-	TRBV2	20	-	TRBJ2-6	TGTGCCAGCAGGTTGACAGGCATAACCTCACCTTTCTCTGGGGCCAACGTCCTGACTTTC	CASRLTGITSPFSGANVLTF
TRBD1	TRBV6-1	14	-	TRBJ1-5	TGTGCCAGCAGTGATGGGACAGGGGCTCAGCCCCAGCATTTT	CASSDGTGAQPQHF
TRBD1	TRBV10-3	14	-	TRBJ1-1	TGTGCCATCAGTTGGGACAGCATGAACACTGAAGCTTTCTTT	CAISWDSMNTEAFF
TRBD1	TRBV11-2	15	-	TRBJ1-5	TGTGCCAGCAGCTTAGAGAGGGGGACAGGGCAGCCCCAGCATTTT	CASSLERGTGQPQHF
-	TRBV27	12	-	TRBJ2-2	TGTGCCAGCAGTTTCCGTACCGGGGAGCTGTTTTTT	CASSFRTGELFF
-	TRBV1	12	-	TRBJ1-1	TGCACCAGCAGCCAAGGTCCTGCGGGGCCTTTCTTT	CTSSQGPAGPFF
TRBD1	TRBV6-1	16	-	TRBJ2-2	TGTGCCAGCAGTGAAGCCCCGGACAGGGGGCCCGGGGAGCTGTTTTTT	CASSEAPDRGPGELFF
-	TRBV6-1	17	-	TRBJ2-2	TGTGCCAGCAGTGTGTGGGACAATCACGCGAACACCGGGGAGCTGTTTTTT	CASSVWDNHANTGELFF
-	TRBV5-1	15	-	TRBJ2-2	TGCGCCAGCAGCTTGTACCCAGGGGCCACCGGGGAGCTGTTTTTT	CASSLYPGATGELFF
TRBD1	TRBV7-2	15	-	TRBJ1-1	TGTGCCAGCAGCTTAATGGGACAGGGGAACACTGAAGCTTTCTTT	CASSLMGQGNTEAFF
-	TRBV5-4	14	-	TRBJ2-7	TGTGCCAGCAGCTGGGACGGGAGCTCCTACGAGCAGTACTTC	CASSWDGSSYEQYF
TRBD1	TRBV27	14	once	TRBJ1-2	TGTGCCAGCACCCCCGGACAGGGCCGTTATGGCTACACCTTC	CASTPGQGRYGYTF
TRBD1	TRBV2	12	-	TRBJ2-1	TGTGCCAGCAGACAGGGGAACAATGAGCAGTTCTTC	CASRQGNNEQFF
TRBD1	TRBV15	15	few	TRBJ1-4	TGTGCCACCAGCAGCCTCGGACAGGGCCTGGAAAAACTGTTTTTT	CATSSLGQGLEKLFF
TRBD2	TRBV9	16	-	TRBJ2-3	TGTGCCAGCAGCGTAATCGTGGGGGGGGGCACAGATACGCAGTATTTT	CASSVIVGGGTDTQYF
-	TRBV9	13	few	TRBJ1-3	TGTGCCAGCAGCGGGAGCTCTGGAAACACCATATATTTT	CASSGSSGNTIYF
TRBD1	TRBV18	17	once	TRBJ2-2	TGTGCCAGCTCACCGCGGACAGGGGGTGTGGACACCGGGGAGCTGTTTTTT	CASSPRTGGVDTGELFF
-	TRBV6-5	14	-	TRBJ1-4	TGTGCCAGCAGCCCCAGGGGCACTAATGAAAAACTGTTTTTT	CASSPRGTNEKLFF
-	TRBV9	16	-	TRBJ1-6	TGTGCCAGCAGCGTAGAGATGGGGCAGGGTAATTCACCCCTCCACTTT	CASSVEMGQGNSPLHF
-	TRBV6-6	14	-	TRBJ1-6	TGTGCCAGCAGTTTCCCACAGCCCGGTTCACCCCTCCACTTT	CASSFPQPGSPLHF
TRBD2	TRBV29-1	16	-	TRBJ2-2	TGCAGCGTCTTCGGGGGGAGGGTCTCTGGCTCCGGGGAGCTGTTTTTT	CSVFGGRVSGSGELFF
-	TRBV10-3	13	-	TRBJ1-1	TGTGCCATCACCCCACAGACCAACACTGAAGCTTTCTTT	CAITPQTNTEAFF
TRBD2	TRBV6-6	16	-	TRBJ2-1	TGTGCCAGCAGTCCCCTCCTTCGGGGGGGCCCAAATGAGCAGTTCTTC	CASSPLLRGGPNEQFF
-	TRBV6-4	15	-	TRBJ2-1	TGTGCCAGCAGTGTAACCGGGAGCTCCTACAATGAGCAGTTCTTC	CASSVTGSSYNEQFF
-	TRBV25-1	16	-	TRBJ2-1	TGTGCCAGCAGCGAAGAGGGGGGGGGCTCCTACAATGAGCAGTTCTTC	CASSEEGGGSYNEQFF
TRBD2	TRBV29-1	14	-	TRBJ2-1	TGCAGCGTTGGCGGGACTAGCGTCGACCGGGCCCGGTTCTTC	CSVGGTSVDRARFF
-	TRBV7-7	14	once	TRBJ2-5	TGTGCTAGCAGCTTTGCACTTTCTCAAGAGACCCAGTACTTC	CASSFALSQETQYF
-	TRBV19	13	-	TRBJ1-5	TGTGCCAGTAGTATCGACATCCATGGGCCCCAGCATTTT	CASSIDIHGPQHF
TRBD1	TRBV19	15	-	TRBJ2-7	TGTGCCAGTACCTCCGGACAGGGGGCTTCCTACGAGCAGTACTTC	CASTSGQGASYEQYF